This entry describes one T cell receptor (beta chain). Trimming stripped 4 bases from V and 1 base from J, with 10 bases between. The CDR3 sequence is 13 residues long. In germline, CDR1 is SQVTM, CDR2 ANQGSEA. This sample is part of a study of human T cells and chemical hapten exposure. Regarding time point: pre-sensitization, week 0. Documented treatment: therapeutic diphenylcyclopropenone sensitization with weekly scalp DPC. TCRdb called the RACE reads again in MiXCR, with one record for every CDR3 protein. The sample consists of some 110,000 distinct CDR3 sequences, less than 15% of them appearing once.

V gene TRBV29-1 combines with J gene TRBJ1-1; tentatively, D is TRBD1 (5 bases). The sequence was obtained from a woman aged 50 to 60 with alopecia areata. Some clones in this sample may be carry-over from other donors' samples. The sequences come from whole blood, collected in connection with sensitization to the hapten diphenylcyclopropenone (DPC). In DNA form, the CDR3 reads TGCAGCGTTGTCGACAGCTGGAACACTGAAGCTTTCTTT. Its translation: CSVVDSWNTEAFF. Drawing the rest from reference TRBV29-1 and TRBJ1-1, the complete variable domain is SAVISQKPSRDICQRGTSLTIQCQVDSQVTMMFWYRQQPGQSLTLIATANQGSEATYESGFVIDKFPISRPNLTFSTLTVSNMSPEDSSIYLCSVVDSWNTEAFFGQGTRLTVV.